The T cell receptor (beta chain) described here comes from a study of CD8+CD57+ T cells in acquired aplastic anemia (dated by TCRdb to the late 2010s). General notes on the study: On average, sorted CD4+ and CD8+ cells yielded around 3.5 ug of extracted DNA, with a range of about 0.19 to 30 ug. CD8+CD57+ expansion was defined as a frequency above the mean frequency observed in healthy subjects. What the research found in general, with its limitations: No significant difference in CD8+ Simpson's diversity was found between patients and healthy controls (P=0.060). About 30 CD8+ CDR3 sequences were found to be shared between patients and controls, but these sequences appeared to be highly expressed in patients and within the immunodominant clones of the patients.

Flow cytometry had shown CD8+CD57+ cell expansion in the patients selected for sequencing. Every patient had a diagnosis of severe acquired aplastic anemia based on International Study of Aplastic Anemia and Agranulocytosis and Camitta criteria. No patient had received any therapy when blood was sampled. TCR repertoires of sorted CD4+ and CD8+ blood T cells from severe aplastic anemia patients and healthy subjects were deep-sequenced in the study. In the USA, patient enrollment took place under clinicaltrials.gov protocols 00001620, 01623167, 00001397, 00071045, 00081523 and 00961064. Ficoll-Paque density gradient centrifugation was used to isolate peripheral blood mononuclear cells. Before DNA extraction, CD4+ and CD8+ T cells were sorted with FACS or magnetic beads. There are many counts of this clonotype. Its antigen specificity is not known. No qualities accompany the bases; no much larger clone lies one base away.

The CDR3 sequence holds 16 residues, the cysteine and phenylalanine included. Only the CDR3 portion is preserved as DNA: 48 bases, with reading frame beginning at the first base. The germline ends are 10 bases apart after V is trimmed by 0 bases and J by 1 base. In the germline V gene, CDR1 corresponds to SGHRS and CDR2 to YFSETQ. Profiling of TCR beta VDJ combinations and CDR3 sequences used genomic DNA as the template. TCR repertoire sequencing was run on an Illumina HiSeq 2000. The published analysis was carried out like this. TRBV/TRBJ rearrangement plots, CDR3 size and DJ length profiles, and Simpson's diversity index were used to assess repertoires. The immunodominant clone was defined as the most abundant DNA sequence in deep sequencing data. CDR3 amino acid sequences were checked for sharing across subjects and were also compared against the VDJdb database and published repertoires. TCRdb reanalyzed the raw reads on its own, using fastp at Q25 for trimming and MiXCR for clone calling, and kept in-frame beta chains. For every CDR3 protein sequence, its rows merge into one entry that carries the most common genes and DNA. The V and J calls and clone size come from TCRdb's table, not from the authors' own analysis. The sample table records under 200,000 distinct CDR3 sequences; roughly 48% of these occur just once. The biggest ten clones account for approximately 3% of the sample.

This receptor was identified in a human donor with aplastic anemia. The chain was built from TRBV5-1 and TRBJ2-2, with a weak D call of TRBD1 (6 bases match). Material: sorted CD4+, CD8+, or CD8+CD57+ T cells (not recorded which) from PBMCs. CDR3 reads: CASSLAATGNTGELFF. The sequence in DNA is TGCGCCAGCAGCTTGGCTGCGACAGGGAACACCGGGGAGCTGTTTTTT.